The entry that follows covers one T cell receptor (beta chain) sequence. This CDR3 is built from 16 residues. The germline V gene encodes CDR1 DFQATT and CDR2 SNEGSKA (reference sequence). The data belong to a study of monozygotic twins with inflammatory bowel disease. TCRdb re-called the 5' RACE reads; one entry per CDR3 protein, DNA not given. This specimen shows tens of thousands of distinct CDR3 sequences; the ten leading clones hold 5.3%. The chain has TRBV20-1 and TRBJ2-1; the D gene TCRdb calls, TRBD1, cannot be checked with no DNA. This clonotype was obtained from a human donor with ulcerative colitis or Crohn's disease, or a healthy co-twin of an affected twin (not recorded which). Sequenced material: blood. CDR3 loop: CSAGDRSGASYNEQFF.